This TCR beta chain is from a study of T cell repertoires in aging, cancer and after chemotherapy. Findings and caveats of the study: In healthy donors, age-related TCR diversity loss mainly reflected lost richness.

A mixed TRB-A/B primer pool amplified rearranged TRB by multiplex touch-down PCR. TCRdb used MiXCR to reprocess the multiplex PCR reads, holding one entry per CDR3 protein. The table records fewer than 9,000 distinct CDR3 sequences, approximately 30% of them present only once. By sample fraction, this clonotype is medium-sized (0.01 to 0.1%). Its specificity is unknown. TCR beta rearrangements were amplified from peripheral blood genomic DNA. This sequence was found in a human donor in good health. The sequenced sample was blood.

The CDR3 sequence is CASSLMAGAETQYF. The CDR3 region has the DNA TGTGCCAGCAGCTTGATGGCAGGGGCCGAGACCCAGTACTTC. This chain joins TRBV5-5 and TRBJ2-5, with D perhaps TRBD1 (6 bases). Germline assignment: CDR1 SGHKS and CDR2 YYEKEE (reference sequence). The CDR3 is 14 residues long. V lost 1 base to trimming and J lost 5 bases, with 12 bases between them.